The 4 T cell receptor beta chains given below trace back to one sample, sequenced in a study of human T cells and chemical hapten exposure. Time point: patch test 3, about 24 weeks after DPC sensitization. Stated treatment: therapeutic diphenylcyclopropenone sensitization with weekly scalp DPC. TCRdb recomputed calls from the RACE reads with MiXCR, one row per CDR3 protein. The sample records about 160,000 distinct CDR3 sequences, approximately 30% being singletons. The sample in question was whole blood, obtained in connection with sensitization to the hapten diphenylcyclopropenone (DPC). These receptors were taken from a woman aged 18-29 years with alopecia areata. Some clones in this sample may be carry-over from other donors' samples.

The V gene is TRBV29-1, the J gene TRBJ2-1; 10 bases line up with TRBD2. The CDR3 totals 13 residues. Germline lookup yields CDR1 SQVTM and CDR2 ANQGSEA. Germline trimming cut 8 bases from V and 4 bases from J; bases unmatched to any gene: 5. CDR3 in DNA: TGCAGCCTCAGGACTAGCGGTTACAATGAGCAGTTCTTC. This sequence encodes CSLRTSGYNEQFF.

V is TRBV2 and J is TRBJ2-3, with 8 bases identical to TRBD2. Germline lookup yields CDR1 SNHLY and CDR2 FYNNEI. This CDR3 contains 14 residues. V was clipped by 5 bases and J by 5 bases; unmatched bases: 6. The CDR3 region has the DNA TGTGCCAGCAGTACGGGGGGGCCGAGAGATACGCAGTATTTT. Its translation is CASSTGGPRDTQYF.

The chain carries TRBV29-1 and TRBJ1-2; D call uncertain. There are 10 residues in the CDR3. Trimming stripped 4 bases from V and 6 bases from J, with 6 bases between. From germline, CDR1 is SQVTM and CDR2 ANQGSEA. CDR3 nucleotides: TGCAGCGTTGCTGAGGATGGCTACACCTTC. It translates to CSVAEDGYTF.

This clonotype was detected only a few times. The chain joins TRBV7-9 to TRBJ2-1, with 7 positions matching TRBD1. Germline V gene sequence: CDR1 SEHNR, CDR2 FQNEAQ (reference sequence). The trim removed 3 bases at V and 12 bases at J, leaving 11 bases unmatched. The length of the CDR3 is 14 residues. CDR3 coding DNA: TGTGCCAGCAGCTTGGGGACAGATCTTTGGGGGCAGTTCTTC. Translated, it gives CASSLGTDLWGQFF.